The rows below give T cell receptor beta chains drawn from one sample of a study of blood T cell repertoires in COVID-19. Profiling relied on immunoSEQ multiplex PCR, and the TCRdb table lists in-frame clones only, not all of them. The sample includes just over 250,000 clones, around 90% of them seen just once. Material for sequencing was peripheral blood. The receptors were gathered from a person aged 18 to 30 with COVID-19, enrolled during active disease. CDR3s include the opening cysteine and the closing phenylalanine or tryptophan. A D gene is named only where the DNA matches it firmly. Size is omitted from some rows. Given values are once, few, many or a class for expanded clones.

CDR3: CASSIGVLASGKNIQYF
DNA: TGTGCCAGTAGTATAGGGGTACTAGCATCTGGCAAAAACATTCAGTACTTC
J: TRBJ2-4
V: TRBV19
size: -
D: -

CDR3: CASSLWGAEAFF
DNA: TGTGCCAGCAGCTTGTGGGGGGCTGAAGCTTTCTTT
J: TRBJ1-1
V: TRBV5-8
size: -
D: -

CDR3: CASSPPLAAEQYF
DNA: TGTGCCAGTAGTCCCCCTTTGGCCGCCGAGCAGTACTTC
J: TRBJ2-7
V: TRBV19
size: -
D: -

CDR3: CSPLVRGLRDTQYF
DNA: TGCAGCCCGCTGGTGAGGGGGTTAAGGGATACGCAGTATTTT
J: TRBJ2-3
V: TRBV29-1
size: -
D: -

CDR3: CAISETGSYEQYF
DNA: TGTGCCATCAGTGAGACGGGCTCCTACGAGCAGTACTTC
J: TRBJ2-7
V: TRBV10-3
size: -
D: -

CDR3: CASSQAAGKETQYF
DNA: TGTGCCAGCAGCCAGGCGGCGGGGAAAGAGACCCAGTACTTC
J: TRBJ2-5
V: TRBV3-1/TRBV3-2
size: -
D: -

CDR3: CASSIGPSGKEEQYF
DNA: TGTGCCAGTAGTATCGGGCCTAGCGGGAAGGAGGAGCAGTACTTC
J: TRBJ2-7
V: TRBV19
size: -
D: TRBD2

CDR3: CASSQVDNEQFF
DNA: TGTGCCAGCAGCCAAGTAGACAATGAGCAGTTCTTC
J: TRBJ2-1
V: TRBV3-1/TRBV3-2
size: -
D: -

CDR3: CATSDSASGRFF
DNA: TGTGCCACCAGTGATTCGGCTAGCGGGAGGTTCTTC
J: TRBJ2-1
V: TRBV24-1
size: once
D: TRBD2

CDR3: CATNPLAGTNNEQFF
DNA: TGTGCCACCAACCCATTAGCAGGGACTAACAATGAGCAGTTCTTC
J: TRBJ2-1
V: TRBV19
size: -
D: TRBD2

CDR3: CASRDTLSYEQYF
DNA: TGTGCCAGCAGGGACACCCTCTCCTACGAGCAGTACTTC
J: TRBJ2-7
V: TRBV6-5
size: -
D: -

CDR3: CASSEMDRGHGNTIYF
DNA: TGTGCCAGCAGTGAAATGGACAGGGGGCATGGAAACACCATATATTTT
J: TRBJ1-3
V: TRBV25-1
size: once
D: TRBD1

CDR3: CSASTGNYGYTF
DNA: TGCAGTGCTAGTACAGGGAACTATGGCTACACCTTC
J: TRBJ1-2
V: TRBV20-1
size: -
D: -

CDR3: CASSQDAPDTSYGYTF
DNA: TGTGCCAGCAGCCAAGATGCCCCGGACACGTCCTATGGCTACACCTTC
J: TRBJ1-2
V: TRBV4-2
size: -
D: -

CDR3: CASSLRGASGEQFF
DNA: TGTGCCAGCAGCTTACGGGGGGCCTCCGGTGAGCAGTTCTTC
J: TRBJ2-1
V: TRBV7-8
size: -
D: -

CDR3: CASSSGSRFGEQYF
DNA: TGTGCCAGCAGTTCCGGGTCTAGGTTCGGCGAGCAGTACTTC
J: TRBJ2-7
V: TRBV27
size: -
D: -

CDR3: CASSYRYSGANVLTF
DNA: TGTGCCAGCAGTTATCGCTACTCTGGGGCCAACGTCCTGACTTTC
J: TRBJ2-6
V: TRBV6-5
size: -
D: -

CDR3: CASSSGSNQPQHF
DNA: TGTGCCAGCAGTTCCGGGAGCAATCAGCCCCAGCATTTT
J: TRBJ1-5
V: TRBV6-5
size: -
D: -

CDR3: CASSPAGGQGRSPLHF
DNA: TGCGCCAGCAGCCCCGCTGGAGGACAGGGTCGGTCACCCCTCCACTTT
J: TRBJ1-6
V: TRBV5-1
size: -
D: TRBD1

CDR3: CASSFPTGDGYTF
DNA: TGCGCCAGCAGCTTTCCTACAGGGGACGGCTACACCTTC
J: TRBJ1-2
V: TRBV5-1
size: -
D: TRBD1

CDR3: CSVGTGRGYEQYF
DNA: TGCAGCGTTGGTACAGGGAGGGGTTACGAGCAGTACTTC
J: TRBJ2-7
V: TRBV29-1
size: -
D: -

CDR3: CASSQVVGILTGGGKYEQYF
DNA: TGTGCCAGCAGCCAAGTGGTGGGGATCCTGACAGGGGGCGGTAAGTACGAGCAGTACTTC
J: TRBJ2-7
V: TRBV4-2
size: once
D: TRBD1

CDR3: CASSLVGDPVEKLFF
DNA: TGCGCCAGCAGCTTGGTTGGAGACCCCGTGGAAAAACTGTTTTTT
J: TRBJ1-4
V: TRBV5-1
size: -
D: -

CDR3: CATSRDGGNTGELFF
DNA: TGTGCCACCAGCAGAGACGGGGGAAACACCGGGGAGCTGTTTTTT
J: TRBJ2-2
V: TRBV15
size: once
D: -

CDR3: CAISEYDRVSTDTQYF
DNA: TGTGCCATCAGTGAGTATGACAGGGTGAGCACAGATACGCAGTATTTT
J: TRBJ2-3
V: TRBV10-3
size: once
D: TRBD1

CDR3: CASSTGLAGEQYF
DNA: TGTGCCAGCAGCACGGGACTAGCGGGCGAGCAGTACTTC
J: TRBJ2-7
V: TRBV7-9
size: -
D: TRBD2

CDR3: CSVEGTPGEQYF
DNA: TGCAGCGTTGAAGGTACCCCGGGCGAGCAGTACTTC
J: TRBJ2-7
V: TRBV29-1
size: -
D: -

CDR3: CASSLWSPNYGYTF
DNA: TGTGCCAGCAGTTTGTGGAGCCCCAACTATGGCTACACCTTC
J: TRBJ1-2
V: TRBV28
size: -
D: -

CDR3: CASSPRHSYNEQFF
DNA: TGTGCCAGCAGCCCGCGCCATTCCTACAATGAGCAGTTCTTC
J: TRBJ2-1
V: TRBV27
size: -
D: -

CDR3: CASSLDRVSGYF
DNA: TGCGCCAGCAGCTTGGACAGGGTCTCGGGATATTTT
J: TRBJ2-3
V: TRBV5-1
size: -
D: -

CDR3: CASSSATGIYEKLFF
DNA: TGTGCCAGCAGCTCGGCGACAGGGATCTATGAAAAACTGTTTTTT
J: TRBJ1-4
V: TRBV6-5
size: -
D: TRBD1

CDR3: CASSQDLSSGSYEQYF
DNA: TGCGCCAGCAGCCAAGATCTGTCTAGCGGGAGTTACGAGCAGTACTTC
J: TRBJ2-7
V: TRBV4-3
size: -
D: TRBD2

CDR3: CASSLPGGDSPLHF
DNA: TGTGCCAGCAGCTTGCCAGGGGGTGATTCACCCCTCCACTTT
J: TRBJ1-6
V: TRBV7-8
size: once
D: TRBD1

CDR3: CASSPRTGTTTDTQYF
DNA: TGTGCCAGCAGCCCACGGACAGGGACAACCACAGATACGCAGTATTTT
J: TRBJ2-3
V: TRBV7-9
size: -
D: TRBD1

CDR3: CASSQQGGNTEAFF
DNA: TGCGCCAGCAGCCAGCAGGGCGGGAACACTGAAGCTTTCTTT
J: TRBJ1-1
V: TRBV4-1
size: -
D: -

CDR3: CASSLGAGAVGDTQYF
DNA: TGTGCCAGCAGTTTAGGAGCGGGAGCTGTCGGAGATACGCAGTATTTT
J: TRBJ2-3
V: TRBV27
size: -
D: TRBD2

CDR3: CASSQDSGSVYEQYF
DNA: TGTGCCAGCAGCCAAGACTCTGGTAGTGTCTACGAGCAGTACTTC
J: TRBJ2-7
V: TRBV3-1/TRBV3-2
size: -
D: -

CDR3: CASSPGTGRSEQFF
DNA: TGTGCCAGCTCACCCGGGACAGGGAGGAGTGAGCAGTTCTTC
J: TRBJ2-1
V: TRBV18
size: -
D: TRBD1

CDR3: CASSSTPSNQPQHF
DNA: TGTGCCAGCAGTTCTACCCCCAGCAATCAGCCCCAGCATTTT
J: TRBJ1-5
V: TRBV6-9
size: -
D: -

CDR3: CASSIAGSHYEQYF
DNA: TGTGCCAGTAGTATAGCAGGCAGCCACTACGAGCAGTACTTC
J: TRBJ2-7
V: TRBV19
size: -
D: -

CDR3: CASSLASRANTGELFF
DNA: TGCGCCAGCAGCTTGGCCAGCAGGGCGAACACCGGGGAGCTGTTTTTT
J: TRBJ2-2
V: TRBV5-1
size: once
D: -

CDR3: CATSRDREYEQYF
DNA: TGTGCCACCAGCAGGGACAGGGAATACGAGCAGTACTTC
J: TRBJ2-7
V: TRBV15
size: -
D: TRBD1

CDR3: CASSHLEAGTQYF
DNA: TGTGCCAGCAGCCACCTGGAGGCGGGTACGCAGTATTTT
J: TRBJ2-3
V: TRBV3-1/TRBV3-2
size: -
D: -

CDR3: CASSIQSGAADTQYF
DNA: TGTGCCAGTAGTATTCAGAGCGGGGCAGCAGATACGCAGTATTTT
J: TRBJ2-3
V: TRBV19
size: -
D: TRBD2

CDR3: CASSYGRGDYGYTF
DNA: TGTGCCAGCAGTTACGGCAGGGGTGACTATGGCTACACCTTC
J: TRBJ1-2
V: TRBV6-6
size: -
D: -

CDR3: CASSAGGNNEQFF
DNA: TGTGCCAGCAGCGCGGGAGGAAACAATGAGCAGTTCTTC
J: TRBJ2-1
V: TRBV9
size: -
D: TRBD2

CDR3: CASSLEGDSYNEQFF
DNA: TGCGCCAGCAGCTTGGAAGGGGACTCCTACAATGAGCAGTTCTTC
J: TRBJ2-1
V: TRBV5-1
size: -
D: -